A single sample is the source of the 9 T cell receptor beta chains below, sequenced in a study of shared clonotypes between healthy human individuals. Assay: immunoSEQ multiplex PCR; the TCRdb copy retains only in-frame clones and omits some. Of 400,000 to 600,000 clones listed, over 60% are singletons. The sequenced sample was PBMCs. Source of these receptors: a woman aged 40 to 50 in good health. Some clones in this sample may be carry-over from other donors' samples.

The gene calls are TRBV30 and TRBJ2-2; 8 bases fit TRBD1. The V and J ends lost 5 bases and 5 bases, in that order; junction bases with no gene match: 7. The CDR3 has 14 amino acids. Looked up from germline, CDR1 is GTSNPN and CDR2 is SVGIG (reference sequence). The CDR3 protein is CAWRGRGQTGELFF. In DNA, the CDR3 is TGTGCCTGGCGGGGCAGGGGGCAAACCGGGGAGCTGTTTTTT. The full variable domain, rest sourced from reference TRBV30 and TRBJ2-2, is SQTIHQWPATLVQPVGSPLSLECTVEGTSNPNLYWYRQAAGRGLQLLFYSVGIGQISSEVPQNLSASRPQDRQFILSSKKLLLSDSGFYLCAWRGRGQTGELFFGEGSRLTVL.

The V call is TRBV25-1, the J call TRBJ2-3, with D maybe TRBD1 (5 bases). CDR3 length equals 13 residues. Germline V lookup: CDR1 MGHDK, CDR2 SYGVNS. The V gene lost 6 bases and the J gene lost 8 bases, with 15 bases spanning the gap. This CDR3 is CASRGADLGTQYF. In DNA form, the CDR3 reads TGTGCCAGCAGAGGGGCCGACCTGGGTACGCAGTATTTT.

The chain couples TRBV7-3 to TRBJ2-5; D uncertain. Germline assignment: CDR1 SGHTA and CDR2 FQGTGA. This CDR3 is 13 amino acids long. Trimming removed 5 bases from V and 4 bases from J, with 11 bases in between. The CDR3 DNA sequence: TGTGCCAGCAGCCCAAACTCAGCAGAGACCCAGTACTTC. It encodes CASSPNSAETQYF.

The V call is TRBV7-9, the J call TRBJ2-5; 10 nucleotides line up with TRBD1. The CDR3 is 15 residues long. Germline CDR1 and CDR2: SEHNR and FQNEAQ (reference sequence). V trimming: 5 bases; J trimming: 4 bases; junction bases outside the gene matches: 7. CDR3 amino acids: CASSPRDRGTETQYF. In nucleotides, the CDR3 is TGTGCCAGCAGCCCCCGGGACAGGGGTACAGAGACCCAGTACTTC.

This clone appeared a few times. The chain's CDR3 is CSARLAVDSYEQYF. CDR3 nucleotide sequence: TGCAGCGCCCGACTAGCGGTTGACTCCTACGAGCAGTACTTC. The rearrangement uses TRBV29-1 and TRBJ2-7; 9 bases match TRBD2. The length of the CDR3 is 14 residues. Per germline, CDR1 SQVTM and CDR2 ANQGSEA. The trim removed 7 bases at V and 0 bases at J, leaving 7 bases unmatched.

This chain joins TRBV7-9 and TRBJ2-7; D possibly uses TRBD1 or TRBD2 (5 bases each). The CDR3 has 14 amino acids. Germline lookup yields CDR1 SEHNR and CDR2 FQNEAQ (reference sequence). V gave up 3 bases and J gave up 3 bases, with 12 bases separating them. CDR3: CASSFGLGRYEQYF. The CDR3 DNA reads TGTGCCAGCAGCTTCGGACTGGGGCGCTACGAGCAGTACTTC.

This rearrangement joins TRBV11-3 to TRBJ2-2; D is undetermined. V was clipped by 7 bases and J by 0 bases, with 3 bases between them. CDR1 is SGHNT and CDR2 is YENEEA in the germline V gene. The CDR3 length is 12 residues. CDR3 sequence: CASTSNTGELFF. CDR3 nucleotides: TGTGCCAGCACCTCGAACACCGGGGAGCTGTTTTTT.

With respect to this clone: Within the sample, other DNA sequences also encode this same CDR3. V usage is TRBV6-6 and J usage is TRBJ1-5, with D uncertain. V lost 2 bases and J lost 1, with 3 bases in between. Germline V gene lookup returns CDR1 MNHNY and CDR2 SVGAGI (reference sequence). The CDR3 totals 13 residues. Here the CDR3 reads CASSYGSNQPQHF. The CDR3 DNA follows: TGTGCCAGCAGTTACGGAAGCAATCAGCCCCAGCATTTT.

The chain employs TRBV4-3 and TRBJ2-7, with 10 positions matching TRBD1. The CDR3 consists of 16 residues. CDR1 is LGHNA and CDR2 is YSLEER in the germline V gene. V lost 7 bases and J lost 2; bases outside the gene matches: 11. The CDR3 DNA sequence: TGCGCCAGCACCAATGACAGGGGGCAAAATACCTACGAGCAGTACTTC. Translated, it gives CASTNDRGQNTYEQYF.